The rows below give T cell receptor beta chains drawn from one sample of a study of blood T cell repertoires in COVID-19. Generated by immunoSEQ multiplex PCR, the TCRdb table keeps only in-frame clones and is missing some. The sample shows about 55,000 clones, roughly 89% of them seen only once. The sequencing sample was made of peripheral blood. These receptors came from a man in his forties with COVID-19, enrolled during active disease. The CDR3 runs from the conserved cysteine through the conserved F or W. The D gene is left open where the match is weak. Where a row states a size, it is once, few, many or the class of an expanded clone; other rows omit it.

cdr3_length j_call v_call d_call clone_size cdr3_aa cdr3_nt
13 TRBJ2-1 TRBV5-4 NA NA CASSFRLIDEQFF TGTGCCAGCAGCTTCCGACTAATCGATGAGCAGTTCTTC
15 TRBJ1-4 TRBV7-2 TRBD1 NA CASSLTGGRNEKLFF TGTGCCAGCAGCTTGACAGGGGGGAGAAATGAAAAACTGTTTTTT
13 TRBJ2-5 TRBV5-4 NA NA CASSLGQQETQYF TGTGCCAGCAGCTTGGGGCAGCAAGAGACCCAGTACTTC
17 TRBJ2-7 TRBV5-1 NA NA CASSLGLSQGRTDEQYF TGCGCCAGCAGCTTGGGGCTGTCCCAGGGGAGAACGGACGAACAGTACTTC
15 TRBJ2-3 TRBV5-4 NA NA CASSLSGVDPDTQYF TGTGCCAGCAGCCTCTCCGGGGTGGACCCAGATACGCAGTATTTT
15 TRBJ1-6 TRBV27 TRBD1 NA CASSLFGTADSPLHF TGTGCCAGCAGTTTATTCGGGACAGCAGATTCACCCCTCCACTTT
15 TRBJ1-4 TRBV9 NA NA CASSVSGDPNEKLFF TGTGCCAGCAGCGTCTCAGGGGACCCTAATGAAAAACTGTTTTTT
18 TRBJ1-6 TRBV7-3 TRBD1 NA CASSGTTDRGGLNSPLHF TGTGCCAGCAGCGGAACGACGGACAGGGGGGGACTTAATTCACCCCTCCACTTT
16 TRBJ2-2 TRBV12-1 NA NA CASLGLAERHTGELFF TGTGCCAGCCTGGGGCTAGCGGAGCGTCACACCGGGGAGCTGTTTTTT
16 TRBJ1-3 TRBV28 NA NA CASSFLVGAAGNTIYF TGTGCCAGCAGTTTTCTCGTTGGGGCTGCCGGAAACACCATATATTTT
16 TRBJ1-4 TRBV5-5 NA NA CASSLERGSYREKLFF TGTGCCAGCAGCTTGGAAAGGGGCAGCTATCGGGAAAAACTGTTTTTT
14 TRBJ2-1 TRBV10-1 TRBD2 once CASSTSGRENEQFF TGCGCCAGCAGTACTAGCGGGAGGGAAAATGAGCAGTTCTTC